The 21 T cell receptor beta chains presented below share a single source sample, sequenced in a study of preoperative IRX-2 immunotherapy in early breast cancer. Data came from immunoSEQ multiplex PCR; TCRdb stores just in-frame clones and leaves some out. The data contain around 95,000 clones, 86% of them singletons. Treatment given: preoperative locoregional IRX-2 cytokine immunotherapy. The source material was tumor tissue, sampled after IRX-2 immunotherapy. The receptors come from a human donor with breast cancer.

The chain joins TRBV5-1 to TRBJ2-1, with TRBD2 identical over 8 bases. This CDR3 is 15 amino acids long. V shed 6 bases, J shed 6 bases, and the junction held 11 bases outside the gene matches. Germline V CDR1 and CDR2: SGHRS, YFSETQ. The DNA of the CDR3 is TGCGCCAGCACCAACAGCGGGAGCCGTATCAATGAGCAGTTCTTC. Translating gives CASTNSGSRINEQFF.

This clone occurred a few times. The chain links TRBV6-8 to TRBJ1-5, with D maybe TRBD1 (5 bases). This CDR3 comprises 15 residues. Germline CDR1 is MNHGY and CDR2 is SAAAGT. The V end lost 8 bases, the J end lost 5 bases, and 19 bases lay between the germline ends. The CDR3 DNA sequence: TGTGCCAGCCGTGGGGACCTCCGGAGGGATCAGCCCCAGCATTTT. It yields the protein CASRGDLRRDQPQHF.

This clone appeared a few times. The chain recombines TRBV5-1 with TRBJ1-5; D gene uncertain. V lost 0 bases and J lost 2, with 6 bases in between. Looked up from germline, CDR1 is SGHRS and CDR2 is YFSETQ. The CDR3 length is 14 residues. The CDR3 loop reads CASSLDTGNQPQHF. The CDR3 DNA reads TGCGCCAGCAGCTTGGACACAGGCAATCAGCCCCAGCATTTT.

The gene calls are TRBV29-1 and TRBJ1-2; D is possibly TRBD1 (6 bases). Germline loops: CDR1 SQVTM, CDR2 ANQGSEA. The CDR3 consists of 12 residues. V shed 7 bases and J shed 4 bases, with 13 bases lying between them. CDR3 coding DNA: TGCAGCGCCCAGGACAGTGCCTATGGCTACACCTTC. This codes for CSAQDSAYGYTF.

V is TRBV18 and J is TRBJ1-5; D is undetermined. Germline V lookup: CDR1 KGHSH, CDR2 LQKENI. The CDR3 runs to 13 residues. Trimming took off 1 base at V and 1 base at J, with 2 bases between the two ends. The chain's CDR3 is CASSPQSNQPQHF. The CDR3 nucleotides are TGTGCCAGCTCACCACAGAGCAATCAGCCCCAGCATTTT. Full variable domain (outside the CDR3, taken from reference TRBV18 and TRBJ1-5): NAGVMQNPRHLVRRRGQEARLRCSPMKGHSHVYWYRQLPEEGLKFMVYLQKENIIDESGMPKERFSAEFPKEGPSILRIQQVVRGDSAAYFCASSPQSNQPQHFGDGTRLSIL.

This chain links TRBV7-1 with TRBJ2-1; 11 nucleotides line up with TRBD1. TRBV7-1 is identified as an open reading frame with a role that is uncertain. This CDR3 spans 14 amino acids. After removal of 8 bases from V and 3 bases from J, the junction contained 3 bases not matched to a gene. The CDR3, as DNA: TGTGCCAGCGGGGACAGGGGGAACTACAATGAGCAGTTCTTC. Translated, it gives CASGDRGNYNEQFF.

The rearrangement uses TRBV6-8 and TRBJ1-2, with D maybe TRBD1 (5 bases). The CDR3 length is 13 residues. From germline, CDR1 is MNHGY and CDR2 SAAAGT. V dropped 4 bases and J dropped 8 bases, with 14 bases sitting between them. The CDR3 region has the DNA TGTGCCAGCAGTTCCGGGGCCCATGGGGGCTACACCTTC. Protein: CASSSGAHGGYTF.

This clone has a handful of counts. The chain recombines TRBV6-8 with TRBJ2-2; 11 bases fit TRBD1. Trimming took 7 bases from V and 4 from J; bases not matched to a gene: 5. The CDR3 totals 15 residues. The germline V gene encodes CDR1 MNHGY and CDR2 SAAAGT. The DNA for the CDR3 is TGTGCCAGCACCAGCGGGACAGGGGGCACCGGGGAGCTGTTTTTT. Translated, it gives CASTSGTGGTGELFF.

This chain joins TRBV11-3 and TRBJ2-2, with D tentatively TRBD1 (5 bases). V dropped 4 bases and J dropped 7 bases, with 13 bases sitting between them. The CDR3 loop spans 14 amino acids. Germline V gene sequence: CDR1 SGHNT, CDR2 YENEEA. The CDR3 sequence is CASSSQGVDGELFF. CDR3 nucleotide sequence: TGTGCCAGCAGCTCGCAGGGTGTGGACGGGGAGCTGTTTTTT.

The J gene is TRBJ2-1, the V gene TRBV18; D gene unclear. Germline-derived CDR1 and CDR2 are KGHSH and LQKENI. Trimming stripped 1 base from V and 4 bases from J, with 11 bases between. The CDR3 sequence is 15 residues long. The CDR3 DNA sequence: TGTGCCAGCTCACCACAATTTGAGATGTACAATGAGCAGTTCTTC. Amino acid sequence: CASSPQFEMYNEQFF. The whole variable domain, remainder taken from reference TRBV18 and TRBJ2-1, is NAGVMQNPRHLVRRRGQEARLRCSPMKGHSHVYWYRQLPEEGLKFMVYLQKENIIDESGMPKERFSAEFPKEGPSILRIQQVVRGDSAAYFCASSPQFEMYNEQFFGPGTRLTVL.

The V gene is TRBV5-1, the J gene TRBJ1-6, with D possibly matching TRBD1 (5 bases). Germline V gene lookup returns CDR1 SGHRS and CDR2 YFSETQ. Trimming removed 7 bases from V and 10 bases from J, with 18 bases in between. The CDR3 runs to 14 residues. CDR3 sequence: CASADMRRESPLHF. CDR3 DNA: TGCGCCAGCGCGGACATGAGGAGGGAATCACCCCTCCACTTT. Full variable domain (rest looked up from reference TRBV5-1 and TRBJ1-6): KAGVTQTPRYLIKTRGQQVTLSCSPISGHRSVSWYQQTPGQGLQFLFEYFSETQRNKGNFPGRFSGRQFSNSRSEMNVSTLELGDSALYLCASADMRRESPLHFGNGTRLTVT.

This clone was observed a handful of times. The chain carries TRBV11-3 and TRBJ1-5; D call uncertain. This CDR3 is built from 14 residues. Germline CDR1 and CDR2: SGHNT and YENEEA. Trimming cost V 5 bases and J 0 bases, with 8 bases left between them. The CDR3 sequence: CASSLEYSNQPQHF. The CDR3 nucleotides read TGTGCCAGCAGCCTCGAGTATAGCAATCAGCCCCAGCATTTT.

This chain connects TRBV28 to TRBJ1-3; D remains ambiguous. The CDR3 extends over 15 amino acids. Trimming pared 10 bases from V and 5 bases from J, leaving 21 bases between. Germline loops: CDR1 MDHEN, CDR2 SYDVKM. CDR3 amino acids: CATSITDKGRNTIYF. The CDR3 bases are TGTGCCACCTCAATAACCGACAAAGGTAGAAACACCATATATTTT.

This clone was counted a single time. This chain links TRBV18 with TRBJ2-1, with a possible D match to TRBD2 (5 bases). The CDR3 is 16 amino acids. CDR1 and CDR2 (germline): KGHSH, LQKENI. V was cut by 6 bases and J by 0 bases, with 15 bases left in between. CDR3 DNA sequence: TGTGCCAGCTCTCCGGCGAGCACTAGCTCCTACAATGAGCAGTTCTTC. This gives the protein CASSPASTSSYNEQFF.

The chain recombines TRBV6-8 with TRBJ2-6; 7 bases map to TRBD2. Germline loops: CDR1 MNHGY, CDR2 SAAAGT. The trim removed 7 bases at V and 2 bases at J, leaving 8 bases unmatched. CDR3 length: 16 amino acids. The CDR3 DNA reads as TGTGCCAGCACCTACGAACGGGGGGCTGGGGCCAACGTCCTGACTTTC. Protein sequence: CASTYERGAGANVLTF.

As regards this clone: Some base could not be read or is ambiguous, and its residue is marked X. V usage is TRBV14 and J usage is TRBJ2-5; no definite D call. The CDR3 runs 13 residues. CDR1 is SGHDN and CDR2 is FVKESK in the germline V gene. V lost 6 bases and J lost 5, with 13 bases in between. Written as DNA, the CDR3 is TGTGCCAGCAGTCGRGACTCGAGGGAGACCCAGTACTTC. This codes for CASSXDSRETQYF. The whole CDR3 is CASSRDSRETQYF.

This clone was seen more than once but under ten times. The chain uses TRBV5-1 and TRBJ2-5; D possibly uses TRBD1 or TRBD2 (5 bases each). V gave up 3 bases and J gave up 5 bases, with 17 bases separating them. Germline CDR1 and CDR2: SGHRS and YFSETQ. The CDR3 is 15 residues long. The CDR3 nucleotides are TGCGCCAGCAGCTCGGCTGGGAGTAAGGGGGAGACCCAGTACTTC. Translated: CASSSAGSKGETQYF.

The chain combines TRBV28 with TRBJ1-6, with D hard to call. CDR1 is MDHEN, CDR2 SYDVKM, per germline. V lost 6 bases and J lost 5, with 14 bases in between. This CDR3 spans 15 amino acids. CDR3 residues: CASSLQWSNNSPLHF. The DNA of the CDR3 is TGTGCCAGCAGCCTCCAATGGAGCAATAATTCACCCCTCCACTTT. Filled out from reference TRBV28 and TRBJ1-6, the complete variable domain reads DVKVTQSSRYLVKRTGEKVFLECVQDMDHENMFWYRQDPGLGLRLIYFSYDVKMKEKGDIPEGYSVSREKKERFSLILESASTNQTSMYLCASSLQWSNNSPLHFGNGTRLTVT.

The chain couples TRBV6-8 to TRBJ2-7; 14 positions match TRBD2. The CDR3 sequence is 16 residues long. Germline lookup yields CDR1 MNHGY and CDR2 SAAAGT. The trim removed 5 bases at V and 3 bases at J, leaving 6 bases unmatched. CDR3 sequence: CASSDFGTSGGYEQYF. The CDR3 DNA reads TGTGCCAGCAGTGATTTTGGGACTAGCGGGGGCTACGAGCAGTACTTC.

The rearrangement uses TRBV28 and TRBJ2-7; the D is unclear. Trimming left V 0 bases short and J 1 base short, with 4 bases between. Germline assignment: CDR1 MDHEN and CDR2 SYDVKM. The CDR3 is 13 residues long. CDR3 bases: TGTGCCAGCAGTTTATGGGAGTCCTACGAGCAGTACTTC. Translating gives CASSLWESYEQYF.

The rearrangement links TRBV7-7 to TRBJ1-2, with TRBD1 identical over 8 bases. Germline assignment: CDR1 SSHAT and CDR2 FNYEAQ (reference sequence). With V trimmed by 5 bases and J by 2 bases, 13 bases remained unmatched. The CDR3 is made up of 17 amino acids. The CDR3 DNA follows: TGTGCCAGCAGCCGCGTATTGCCGGACAGGGAAAACTATGGCTACACCTTC. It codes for CASSRVLPDRENYGYTF.